These T cell receptor beta chains were read from a single sample in a study of control samples from healthy donors and cancer patients. Some clones are missing from TCRdb's copy, which holds only in-frame ones; the method was immunoSEQ multiplex PCR. The sample includes 150,000 to 200,000 clones. The source material was blood. All receptors derive from a woman aged 30 to 39 in good health. Both conserved end residues are part of each CDR3. D genes are given only for firm matches.

V gene	D gene	J gene	CDR3 DNA	CDR3 protein
TRBV5-5	TRBD1	TRBJ2-1	TGTGCCAGCAGCCTTTCAGGGGGTTTGCAGTTCTTC	CASSLSGGLQFF
TRBV5-4	TRBD1	TRBJ1-1	TGTGCCAGCAAGGGACAGAGGAACACTGAAGCTTTCTTT	CASKGQRNTEAFF
TRBV7-9	TRBD1	TRBJ2-1	TGTGCCAGCAGCTTGGGTTTAGTCCGGGACAGGGACGTCAATGAGCAGTTCTTC	CASSLGLVRDRDVNEQFF
TRBV6-8	-	TRBJ1-5	TGTGCCAGCAGACCAGGACAGTTTCGGGTGGGCAATCAGCCCCAGCATTTT	CASRPGQFRVGNQPQHF
TRBV6-6	-	TRBJ1-2	TGTGCCAGCTCTTCCCGTCCTGGGACGGACTATGGCTACACCTTC	CASSSRPGTDYGYTF
TRBV19	-	TRBJ1-1	TGTGCCAGTAGTATAAGAGGTAACGGAGGAGGCACTGAAGCTTTCTTT	CASSIRGNGGGTEAFF
TRBV20-1	-	TRBJ1-3	TGCAGTGCTGGGACTGGAAACACCATATATTTT	CSAGTGNTIYF
TRBV4-1	-	TRBJ1-1	TGCGCCAGCAGCCAGACCTCAATCCCAACAAATACTGAAGCTTTCTTT	CASSQTSIPTNTEAFF
TRBV11-2	-	TRBJ2-5	TGTGCCAGCAGCTTTTCCCCCTCGGGACAAGAGACCCAGTACTTC	CASSFSPSGQETQYF
TRBV29-1	-	TRBJ1-2	TGCAGCGTTGAAACAGGCGGCGGAAGCTACACCTTC	CSVETGGGSYTF
TRBV4-1	-	TRBJ2-2	TGCGCCAGCAGCCACAGTCGTATTTTTAACAGGGATGGGAACACCGGGGAGCTGTTTTTT	CASSHSRIFNRDGNTGELFF
TRBV7-9	-	TRBJ2-2	TGTGCCAGCACCGACTTTGGAGGGACCGGGGAGCTGTTTTTT	CASTDFGGTGELFF
TRBV19	-	TRBJ1-4	TGTGCCAGTATGGGGAACTCTGCAACTAATGAAAAACTGTTTTTT	CASMGNSATNEKLFF
TRBV7-7	-	TRBJ1-6	TGTGCTAGCAGCTTAGGCGGGACGGTGGGTTCACCCCTCCACTTT	CASSLGGTVGSPLHF
TRBV7-2	TRBD1	TRBJ1-1	TGTGCCAGCAGCACCCGAGAGGGGGCCACAGAACAAGCTTTCTTT	CASSTREGATEQAFF
TRBV5-1	-	TRBJ2-4	TGCGCCAGCAGTTCTCCTACTGCCAAAAACATTCAGTACTTC	CASSSPTAKNIQYF
TRBV12-3/TRBV12-4	-	TRBJ2-1	TGTGCCAGCAGTTTAGTTGGGGCTAATGAGCAGTTCTTC	CASSLVGANEQFF
TRBV29-1	-	TRBJ1-1	TGCAGCGTTCCCCCCCGGGGGATGGGGATAGAAGCTTTCTTT	CSVPPRGMGIEAFF
TRBV6-5	-	TRBJ1-1	TGTGCCAGCACTGGCGATATGAACACTGAAGCTTTCTTT	CASTGDMNTEAFF
TRBV5-8	-	TRBJ1-1	TGTGCCAGCAGCTTGCGGGGCACAGCGCACACTGAAGCTTTCTTT	CASSLRGTAHTEAFF
TRBV28	TRBD1	TRBJ2-1	TGTGCCAGCAGTTCACCGGGACAGGGTTCGAATGAGCAGTTCTTC	CASSSPGQGSNEQFF
TRBV5-6	TRBD1	TRBJ1-2	TGTGCCAGCAGCGGGACAGGGAACTATGGCTACACCTTC	CASSGTGNYGYTF
TRBV20-1	-	TRBJ2-2	TGCAGTGCTAGTAGGGGGGGACCCACCGGGGAGCTGTTTTTT	CSASRGGPTGELFF
TRBV7-8	TRBD1	TRBJ1-6	TGTGCCAGCAGCTTACCCCAGGGGGTAACTTATAATTCACCCCTCCACTTT	CASSLPQGVTYNSPLHF